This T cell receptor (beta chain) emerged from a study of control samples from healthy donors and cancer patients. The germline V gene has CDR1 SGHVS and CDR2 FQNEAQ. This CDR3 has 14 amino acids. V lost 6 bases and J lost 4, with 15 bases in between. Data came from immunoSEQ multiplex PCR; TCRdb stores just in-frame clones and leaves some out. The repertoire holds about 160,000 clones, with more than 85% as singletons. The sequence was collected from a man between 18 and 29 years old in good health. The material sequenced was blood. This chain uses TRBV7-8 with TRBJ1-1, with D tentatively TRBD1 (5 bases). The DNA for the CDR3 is TGTGCCAGCAGGGGTCCCTGGGGGAGCACTGAAGCTTTCTTT. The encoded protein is CASRGPWGSTEAFF.